The entry below describes one T cell receptor beta chain. Only a few counts were recorded for this clone. Its target antigen remains unknown. No per-base quality is available; no much larger clone lies one base away. The source of the sample is a study of cytomegalovirus exposure and HLA in healthy donors (dated by TCRdb to between 2016 and 2019). A note on the overall study: In an earlier analysis of roughly 590 of the donors, 276 Gb of sequence data and just under 120 million unique TCR beta sequences from 150 million to 200 million T cells were reported. Donor age, sex, ethnicity and CMV serostatus were compiled alongside the repertoire data. About 300 gigabases of sequencing data and around 87 million unique TCR sequences were included in an early release covering 500 to 750 HLA-typed donors. Rather than drawing on any new phenotypic data, the later analysis identified candidate immune exposures from TCR beta sequences and the way those sequences occurred across donors. Using immunosequencing, the study profiled T cell repertoires from fewer than 700 subjects and related those repertoires to cytomegalovirus serostatus. In addition to the first cohort of approximately 670 subjects, a separate validation cohort of 130 or so different subjects was used. Among about 370 genotyped donors of the cohort, an average of around 250,000 unique TCR beta nucleotide sequences was sequenced per donor, of which about 18% were non-productive. Genome-wide SNP genotypes for about 55% of the roughly 670 donors were used in a later genetic analysis, which treated that subset as a discovery cohort. A later analysis re-examined previously published TCR beta repertoires from 500 to 700 donors and added high-resolution HLA genotyping to investigate patterns of TCR occurrence. Both class I and class II loci were covered by HLA typing, at four-digit resolution. An earlier analysis of a few hundred of the donors applied high-throughput TCR beta sequencing to assess whether each TCR beta V gene segment acted as functional or pseudogenic. The study aimed to test whether signatures of past pathogen exposure could be identified by cataloging public T cell receptors. The number of typed donors differed by locus: about 620-640 for A, B, C, DRB1 and DQB1; approximately 520 for DQA1; some 610 for DPA1; and approximately 450 for DPB1. Four or five DR-DQ haplotypes were handled as single units for association and clustering because linkage in the cohort was strong. Every repertoire in the discovery cohort had been generated on one and the same sequencing platform. Among the approximately 430 genotyped donors, approximately 81% belonged to the genetic ancestry cluster associated with self-reported Caucasian donors. The study combined high-throughput TCR immunosequencing, statistical association of individual TCRs with disease status, and machine learning to predict cytomegalovirus infection status.

Library preparation employed the immunoSEQ multiplex PCR assay. The multiplex PCR relied on a mix of 60 forward primers for TCR Vbeta segments and 13 reverse primers for TCR Jbeta segments. The CDR3 region of rearranged TCR beta genes was amplified from genomic DNA with a multiplex PCR assay. The amplified TCR beta libraries were sequenced on the Illumina HiSeq System as 87-base-pair reads. In the original analysis: Across the roughly 600 repertoires, a later analysis counted tens of millions of unique TCR beta chains, around 11 million of which were shared by at least two donors. To remove PCR and sequencing errors, raw reads were error-corrected and collapsed into unique sequences using a nearest-neighbor algorithm that merged closely related sequences. Alignment of CDR3 sequences to IMGT reference sequences was used to assign V, D and J gene segments. For a sequence to be retained, a match of at least six nucleotides was required to both a V gene segment and a J gene segment. Rearrangements were classified as productive when the CDR3 lacked stop codons and remained in frame with V and J, and all other rearrangements were classified as non-productive. CDR3 was defined according to IMGT convention as the region running from the second conserved V-encoded cysteine to the conserved J-encoded phenylalanine. Sequences without an unambiguous match to a single V gene segment were excluded from the earlier analysis of about 630 of the donors. In an earlier analysis of 587 of the donors, a V segment was called functional when productive rearrangements were above 56.7%, and segregating when the standard deviation between donors exceeded 5%. To diagnose cytomegalovirus status from the catalog of TCR beta chain sequences, a statistical classification framework was built. In a later analysis, V and J genes were assigned by comparing TCR nucleotide sequences against IMGT/GENE-DB human TR gene sequences. In a later analysis, CDR3 sequences and most-parsimonious VDJ recombination scenarios were assigned using the TCRdist pipeline. In a later analysis, every TCR beta chain was defined by the combination of its CDR3 amino acid sequence and its V-gene family, and reads without a unique V-gene family were dropped. In a later analysis, around 650 highly shared, low-generation-probability nucleotide sequences were removed to address suspected cross-contamination and a sequencing artifact. For each public chain, a later analysis derived a clonal expansion index from normalized ranks of inferred template counts within each repertoire. Generation probabilities in a later analysis came from a VDJ recombination model fitted to out-of-frame rearrangements, and those results were checked against IGoR. Hypergeometric tests were used in a later analysis to score TCR-TCR, TCR-HLA and TCR-CMV co-occurrence, with a repertoire-size bias correction applied to the TCR pairs. A later analysis estimated false discovery rates by permuting HLA or CMV assignments 20 times. In a later analysis, co-occurring TCRs were grouped using DBSCAN, and TCRdist sequence similarity was added for clustering within HLA-allele-positive subsets. For co-occurrence clustering, repertoires with fewer than 30,000 or more than 120,000 public chains were excluded, along with several repertoires with anomalous nucleotide sharing. What TCRdb holds here is the immuneACCESS table cut down to in-frame rearrangements. Part of the clones is not present; checked against another copy, under half of the missing clones reflect an unresolved V gene, and the others are unexplained. That table gives V, J and clone size, and the DNA gave D and trimming. Counted in this sample were around 92,000 clones; around 80% of them appeared once. Roughly 17% of the sample goes to the ten largest clones.

Paper-wide results and their limitations: While some public TCRs were present in many individuals, most TCR sequences turned up only very rarely across donors. The classifier was reported to diagnose cytomegalovirus status with high specificity and sensitivity in both the original and validation cohorts. For the cohort, immune exposure information was limited to CMV serostatus. In a later analysis, about 16,000 TCR beta sequences were associated with specific HLA alleles at a false discovery rate of 0.05. In the study, approximately 160 TCR beta chains were listed as associated with cytomegalovirus. Only TCR beta chains were sequenced in this cohort, and the absence of alpha or paired-chain data limited detectable features. The earlier analysis of 450 to 700 of the donors excluded around 17 rarely observed V segments, including chromosome 9 orphons, because counts were too low. An earlier analysis of 450 to 750 of the donors showed that most TCR beta V segments appeared in productive rearrangements either about 87% or about 30% of the time, which broadly matched IMGT annotations. A group of highly shared sequence variants was considered likely to be a technical artifact of the sequencing pipeline. Most CMV-associated TCR beta chains appeared to be HLA-restricted in a later analysis, and the HLA associations seemed to be driven largely by CMV exposure. A further reported finding was that TCR beta sequences accurately predicted the HLA-A and HLA-B alleles for most subjects in the first cohort. An association between a missense DCLRE1C variant and V-gene and J-gene trimming of TCR beta chains was found in a later genetic analysis and replicated in an independent cohort. In a later analysis, HLA-associated TCR beta chains showed more clonal expansion and lower generation probabilities than non-associated chains that were equally common. When HLA alleles, especially DR and DQ, strongly co-occurred, attributing TCR associations to individual alleles was difficult. In vitro tests confirmed that three of the cytomegalovirus-associated TCR beta chains recognize cytomegalovirus antigens. Compared with the 666-donor mean, donors in an Asian-associated ancestry cluster had fewer N-insertions in productive TCRs, according to a later genetic analysis. According to a later analysis, TCR association rates differed among HLA loci, with DRB1 alleles showing the most associated TCRs and HLA-C alleles showing the fewest. Correlated functional status among segregating V segments might be attributable to linkage disequilibrium, but an unknown experimental factor could not be ruled out. Because HLA typing was missing for some donors at each locus, association tests included only the typed subset. It was suggested by the authors that the approach could potentially be generalized to other disease states and immunological phenotypes. Some IMGT-functional V segments, including TRBV6-2 and TRBV6-3, could not be distinguished by the 87-base-pair reads and were therefore excluded. A later analysis reported that several top co-occurrence clusters appeared linked to parvovirus B19, influenza, CMV and Epstein-Barr virus. Roughly uniform sequencing depth across donors was assumed in presence/absence analyses, although this assumption may not hold.

The CDR3 sequence holds 16 residues, the cysteine and phenylalanine included. Only the CDR3 DNA is retained, 48 bases long and in frame from the first base. The germline V gene (reference sequence) specifies SGHNT as CDR1 and YYREEE as CDR2. Deletion took 1 base off V and 7 bases off J, with a span of 15 bases between the germline ends. The cohort consisted of more than 650 healthy bone marrow donors. At the time of sampling, all cohort members were nominally healthy, though unrecorded immune exposures were likely present. The donor tested CMV seropositive and was one of the 289 seropositive cohort members. Each donor provided a peripheral blood sample, and peripheral blood mononuclear cells were used for TCR beta sequencing. Genomic DNA extraction from the blood cell samples was performed with the Qiagen DNeasy Blood Extraction Kit.

Sequencing input: PBMCs. This clonotype was obtained from a man aged 55 to 70 in good health and CMV-seropositive. The receptor chain draws on TRBV5-4 and TRBJ1-6; a tentative D match to TRBD1 spans 6 bases. The CDR3 loop reads CASSLPGAISNSPLHF. The nucleotide sequence is TGTGCCAGCAGCTTGCCAGGGGCGATCAGCAATTCACCCCTCCACTTT.